These 17 T cell receptor beta chains originate from one sample sequenced in a study of CD8 T cells in ankylosing spondylitis. TCRdb ran MiXCR on the 5' RACE reads and lists one entry per CDR3 protein. This table holds 220,000 or so distinct CDR3 sequences, about 10% found once. Sequenced input: blood, either unsorted or a sorted T cell fraction (not recorded which). The source is a male donor with ankylosing spondylitis or in good health (not recorded which).

This clonotype was seen a handful of times. CDR3 in DNA: TGTGCCAGCAGTCGTCGGAAGCGACAGGACCAAGAGACCCAGTACTTC. Encoded protein: CASSRRKRQDQETQYF. The J gene is TRBJ2-5, the V gene TRBV7-9, with D possibly matching TRBD1 (6 bases). Germline loops: CDR1 SEHNR, CDR2 FQNEAQ (reference sequence). V dropped 6 bases and J dropped 0 bases, with 17 bases sitting between them. This CDR3 is built from 16 residues.

V usage is TRBV7-9 and J usage is TRBJ1-6; maybe TRBD1 (6 bases). The germline V gene encodes CDR1 SEHNR and CDR2 FQNEAQ (reference sequence). V lost 6 bases to trimming and J lost 6 bases, with 12 bases between them. This CDR3 is 14 amino acids long. The CDR3 reads CASRPDSSNSPLHF. In DNA, the CDR3 is TGTGCCAGCAGACCGGACAGCAGTAATTCACCCCTCCACTTT.

This chain uses TRBV11-2 with TRBJ2-7, with D perhaps being TRBD1 or TRBD2 (5 bases each). This CDR3 has 14 amino acids. Germline loops: CDR1 SGHAT, CDR2 FQNNGV. V lost 5 bases and J 9 bases, leaving 20 bases between the germline ends. The chain's CDR3 is CASSKGTAVSVQYF. In DNA form, the CDR3 reads TGTGCCAGCAGCAAGGGGACGGCAGTATCGGTGCAGTACTTC.

This clonotype has a count of ten or more. This sequence joins TRBV20-1 and TRBJ1-1; D ambiguous. This CDR3 is built from 15 residues. V dropped 1 base and J dropped 4 bases, with 16 bases sitting between them. CDR1 and CDR2 (germline): DFQATT, SNEGSKA (reference sequence). DNA for the CDR3: TGCAGTGCTAGAGTCGGGATTCAATTGAGCACTGAAGCTTTCTTT. Translation: CSARVGIQLSTEAFF.

CDR3 region: CASSHRGGTDTQYF. CDR3 nucleotide sequence: TGTGCCAGCAGCCACCGGGGGGGCACAGATACGCAGTATTTT. The V and J genes are TRBV7-3 and TRBJ2-3, with TRBD2 matching 7 bases. V lost 5 bases and J lost 1; bases outside the gene matches: 3. CDR1 and CDR2 (germline): SGHTA, FQGTGA. There are 14 residues in the CDR3.

This clonotype appeared many times. This chain connects TRBV2 to TRBJ2-3; D is unclear. V was trimmed by 7 bases and J by 0 bases, leaving 11 bases between them. The CDR3 consists of 14 residues. The germline CDR1 and CDR2 sequences are SNHLY and FYNNEI. The CDR3 spells CASTVGFSTDTQYF. The CDR3 nucleotides read TGTGCCAGCACAGTGGGGTTCAGCACAGATACGCAGTATTTT.

This clonotype was detected ten times or more. V is TRBV15 and J is TRBJ2-7; no clear D gene. There are 15 residues in the CDR3. V was trimmed by 3 bases and J by 4 bases, leaving 16 bases between them. The V gene's germline CDR1 is LNHNV and CDR2 YYDKDF (reference sequence). CDR3: CATSSGVSRAYEQYF. For the CDR3, the DNA is TGTGCCACCAGCAGTGGCGTCTCAAGGGCGTACGAGCAGTACTTC.

This clonotype was counted at least ten times. The chain combines TRBV5-6 with TRBJ1-6; TRBD1 is a possible D gene (6 bases). CDR3 length equals 13 residues. CDR1 is SGHDT and CDR2 is YYEEEE in the germline V gene. Trimming removed 5 bases from V and 7 bases from J, with 10 bases in between. Here the CDR3 reads CASSSTGNSPLHF. Written as DNA, the CDR3 is TGTGCCAGCAGTAGTACAGGGAATTCACCCCTCCACTTT.

The V gene is TRBV2, the J gene TRBJ1-5; D possibly corresponds to TRBD1 (5 bases). In germline, CDR1 is SNHLY, CDR2 FYNNEI. The CDR3 has 15 amino acids. Trimming took 6 bases from V and 4 from J, leaving 16 bases between them. The DNA for the CDR3 is TGTGCCAGCAGCAGGGAGGGGCAGTATAATCAGCCCCAGCATTTT. Protein product: CASSREGQYNQPQHF.

The sample holds many counts of this clonotype. V gene TRBV6-1 combines with J gene TRBJ2-7, with 9 positions matching TRBD1. The junction had 6 bases not matched to a gene; V was cut back by 6 bases and J by 3 bases. Germline assignment: CDR1 MNHNS and CDR2 SASEGT. The CDR3 runs to 14 residues. The CDR3, as DNA: TGTGCCAGCAGAGGGGGGACAGGGAGCTACGAGCAGTACTTC. It yields the protein CASRGGTGSYEQYF.

The chain couples TRBV3-1 to TRBJ2-3; D call uncertain. V was trimmed by 0 bases and J by 5 bases, leaving 6 bases between them. The CDR3 is made up of 13 amino acids. Germline CDR1 LGHDT, CDR2 YNNKEL (reference sequence). In DNA, the CDR3 is TGTGCCAGCAGCCAAGATGATGGAGATACGCAGTATTTT. Translating gives CASSQDDGDTQYF.

In its sample, this clonotype was seen a few times. This chain uses TRBV5-1 with TRBJ2-5; 15 bases are a match to TRBD2. V gave up 4 bases and J gave up 2 bases; unmatched junction bases: 9. CDR3 length: 18 residues. Per the germline V gene, CDR1 is SGHRS and CDR2 is YFSETQ. CDR3 in amino acids: CASSPWTSGGAGQETQYF. As DNA, the CDR3 is TGCGCCAGCAGCCCTTGGACTAGCGGGGGGGCCGGGCAAGAGACCCAGTACTTC.

A note on this clonotype: Since a much larger clone is just one base distant, this may be a read error. The chain uses TRBV28 and TRBJ2-6; no firm D call. With 2 bases removed from V and 0 bases from J, the gap between germline ends came to 14 bases. Germline CDR1 is MDHEN and CDR2 is SYDVKM. This CDR3 contains 18 residues. The CDR3 DNA sequence: TGTGCCAGCAGTTTAGCCCTGGGTCAACTCTCTGGGGCCAACGTCCTGACTTTC. Translation: CASSLALGQLSGANVLTF.

The V call is TRBV3-1, the J call TRBJ2-3, with D maybe TRBD2 (6 bases). Trimming cost V 0 bases and J 3 bases, with 10 bases left between them. The CDR3 runs 15 residues. The germline CDR1 and CDR2 sequences are LGHDT and YNNKEL (reference sequence). The CDR3 nucleotides are TGTGCCAGCAGCCAAGACGGGGGAAGGACAGATACGCAGTATTTT. This sequence encodes CASSQDGGRTDTQYF.

This clonotype was seen a few times. The chain carries TRBV5-8 and TRBJ1-1; D uncertain. The CDR3 is made up of 8 amino acids. Trimming shortened V by 6 bases and J by 9 bases, and 3 bases separated the two germline ends. Looked up from germline, CDR1 is SGHTS and CDR2 is YDEGEE. This CDR3 is CASMKAFF. The CDR3 DNA follows: TGTGCCAGCATGAAAGCTTTCTTT. Supplemented by reference TRBV5-8 and TRBJ1-1, the full variable domain reads EAGVTQSPTHLIKTRGQQATLRCSPISGHTSVYWYQQALGLGLQFLLWYDEGEERNRGNFPPRFSGRQFPNYSSELNVNALELEDSALYLCASMKAFFGQGTRLTVV.

In this sample, this clonotype turned up many times. The V call is TRBV18, the J call TRBJ2-5; D possibly corresponds to TRBD1 (5 bases). From germline, CDR1 is KGHSH and CDR2 LQKENI. Trimming stripped 1 base from V and 5 bases from J, with 11 bases between. CDR3 size: 14 residues. The CDR3 sequence: CASSPLAGLETQYF. In DNA, the CDR3 is TGTGCCAGCTCACCACTCGCAGGGCTGGAGACCCAGTACTTC.

Many counts were recorded for this clonotype. V and J are TRBV7-3 and TRBJ2-7; no clear D. Germline CDR1 and CDR2: SGHTA and FQGTGA. V was shortened by 5 bases and J by 2 bases, with 13 bases between the two germline ends. This CDR3 contains 14 residues. The CDR3 protein is CASSPEHGTYEQYF. CDR3 DNA: TGTGCCAGCAGCCCCGAACACGGTACCTACGAGCAGTACTTC.